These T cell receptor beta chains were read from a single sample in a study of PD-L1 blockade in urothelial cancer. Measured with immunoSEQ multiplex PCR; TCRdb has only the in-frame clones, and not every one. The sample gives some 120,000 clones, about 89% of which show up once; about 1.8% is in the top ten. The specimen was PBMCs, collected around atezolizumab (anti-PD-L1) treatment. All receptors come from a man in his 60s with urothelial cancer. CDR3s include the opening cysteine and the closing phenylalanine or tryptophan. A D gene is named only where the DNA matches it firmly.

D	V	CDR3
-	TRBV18	CASSAGTSSYNEQFF
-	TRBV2	CASSEAPGQNQPQHF
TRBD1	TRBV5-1	CASSLGPGRQGATYEQYF
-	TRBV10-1	CASSEAGGTEAFF
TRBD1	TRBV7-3	CASSLSGGQANTEAFF
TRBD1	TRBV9	CASSEGQGYGYTF
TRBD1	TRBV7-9	CASSPGQGNYGYTF
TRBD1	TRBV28	CASSLTGTGNTEAFF
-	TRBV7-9	CASSLDNGNQPQHF
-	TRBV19	CASRSGVYNSPLHF
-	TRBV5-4	CASSLSGVMVAKNIQYF
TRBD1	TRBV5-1	CASSSQTGSQETQYF
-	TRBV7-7	CASSLGGPGTSRNEQFF
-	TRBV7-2	CASSLQPGKLNTEAFF
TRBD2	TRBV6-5	CASRKGGLSTDTQYF
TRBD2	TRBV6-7	CASSKLAGGYGANVLTF
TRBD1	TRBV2	CASSRQGADEQYF
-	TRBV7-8	CASSLADTGSGNTIYF
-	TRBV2	CASSAQGRPPYEQYF
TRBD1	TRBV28	CATKLDRGAGNTIYF
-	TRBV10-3	CAISDLGGNQPQHF
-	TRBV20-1	CSALGSVSNF
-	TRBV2	CARSSLMNTEAFF
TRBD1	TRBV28	CASSSGQASYYTF
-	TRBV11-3	CASSLVPTGEKLFF
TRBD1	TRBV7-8	CASSGQANTEAFF
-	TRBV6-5	CASSLFRGYEQYF
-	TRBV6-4	CASSEEGSSYNEQFF
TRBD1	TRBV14	CASSQFPTGANYGYTF
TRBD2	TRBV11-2	CASSADGGDSYEQYF
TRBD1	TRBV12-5	CASGLVLDRRIATNEKLFF
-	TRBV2	CASTPNTDRKETQYF
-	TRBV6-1	CASRTMGDTEAFF
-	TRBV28	CASSPGQANYGYTF
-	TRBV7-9	CASSNSGHAIAGELFF
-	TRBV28	CASSLFMSNQPQHF
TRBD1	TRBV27	CAARSGGSGQPQHF
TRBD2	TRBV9	CASSVGVAGGRRDTQYF
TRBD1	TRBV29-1	CSAVGQGDQPQHF
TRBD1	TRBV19	CASRVWKTGGREQYF
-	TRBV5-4	CASSFKSQGAETQYF
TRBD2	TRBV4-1	CASSPPQGLAPVSNEQFF
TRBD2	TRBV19	CASRPGLGEGRYNEQFF
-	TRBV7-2	CASGNFEAFF
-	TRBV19	CASSMAAGANVLTF
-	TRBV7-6	CASSPVPTSTDTQYF
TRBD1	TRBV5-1	CASSLVQGQSSGNTIYF
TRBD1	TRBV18	CASSPSQGGGNEQFF
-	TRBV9	CASSVGSDTEAFF
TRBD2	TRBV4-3	CASSQQAGEGEQFF
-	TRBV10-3	CAISERAGASNQPQHF
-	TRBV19	CASSPRQGNQPQHF
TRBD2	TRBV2	CASSPSGGAWNEQFF
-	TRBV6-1	CASSEAKGRSNTEAFF
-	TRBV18	CASSPPGGAPNQPQHF
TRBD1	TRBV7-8	CASSLVWGQGVESNQPQHF
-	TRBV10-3	CAVRDPKVAGYNEQFF
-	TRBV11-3	CASSLDGQNSPLHF